Listed here are 20 T cell receptor beta chains from one sample, sequenced in a study of beta chain features in type 1 diabetes. Antigens for these TCRs are unknown. Points from the study as a whole: There was a moderate but significant shortening of TCRB CDR3s in all four CD4+ subsets of Type 1 diabetes patients.

Since all of the isolated RNA was reverse transcribed, expressed TCRB transcripts were what got sequenced. Measured with immunoSEQ multiplex PCR; TCRdb has only the in-frame clones, and not every one. The data show more than 95,000 clones, roughly 17% seen once. The sequenced material came from central memory CD4+ T cells from blood. These receptor sequences come from a man aged 18 to 30 with type 1 diabetes.

V usage is TRBV5-1 and J usage is TRBJ2-4, with TRBD1 matching over 7 bases. There are 14 residues in the CDR3. V was pared by 4 bases and J by 7 bases, with 8 bases of the junction left unmatched. The germline V gene has CDR1 SGHRS and CDR2 YFSETQ. CDR3 nucleotide sequence: TGCGCCAGCAGCCAAGGGACAGTCGCTAACATTCAGTACTTC. It encodes CASSQGTVANIQYF.

This clone was counted only a few times. The V and J genes are TRBV13 and TRBJ2-7, with no clear D. The CDR3 consists of 12 residues. V lost 4 bases, J lost 3 bases, and 7 bases lay in between. Germline values: CDR1 PRHDT, CDR2 FYEKMQ (reference sequence). The CDR3 protein is CASSYQFYEQYF. In DNA form, the CDR3 reads TGTGCCAGCAGCTACCAGTTCTACGAGCAGTACTTC.

The J gene is TRBJ2-3, the V gene TRBV7-9; 8 positions match TRBD2. J lost 3 bases, V lost 5 bases, and 10 bases had no gene match. Germline V gene data show CDR1 as SEHNR and CDR2 as FQNEAQ (reference sequence). The CDR3 has 16 amino acids. The CDR3 loop is CASSVWTSPDTDTQYF. CDR3 coding DNA: TGTGCCAGCAGCGTATGGACTAGCCCTGATACAGATACGCAGTATTTT.

This clone was recorded a few times. The CDR3 nucleotides are TGTGCCAGCAGTTACACCGGGGAGCTGTTTTTT. Encoded protein: CASSYTGELFF. The V gene is TRBV2, the J gene TRBJ2-2; D gene uncertain. The CDR3 consists of 11 residues. With 5 bases removed from V and 3 bases from J, the gap between germline ends came to 1 base. Germline lookup yields CDR1 SNHLY and CDR2 FYNNEI. Full variable domain (remainder filled in from reference TRBV2 and TRBJ2-2): EPEVTQTPSHQVTQMGQEVILRCVPISNHLYFYWYRQILGQKVEFLVSFYNNEISEKSEIFDDQFSVERPDGSNFTLKIRSTKLEDSAMYFCASSYTGELFFGEGSRLTVL.

The rearrangement joins TRBV4-3 to TRBJ2-3; 7 bases are shared with TRBD1. V lost 0 bases, J lost 2 bases, and 5 bases stayed unmatched. In germline, CDR1 is LGHNA, CDR2 YSLEER. The CDR3 consists of 16 residues. The CDR3 region has the DNA TGCGCCAGCAGCCAAGATTGGGGACAGAACACAGATACGCAGTATTTT. As protein: CASSQDWGQNTDTQYF.

This clone was counted only a few times. Germline is not matched at one junction end, which may reflect a read error. This rearrangement joins TRBV30 to TRBJ2-6, with TRBD2 matching 7 bases. Germline CDR1 and CDR2: GTSNPN and SVGIG (reference sequence). This CDR3 is 18 amino acids long. The CDR3 nucleotides are TGTGCCGGGAGTGTACGGGGGACTATTACTTCTGGGGCCAACGTCCTGACTTTC. Its protein product is CAGSVRGTITSGANVLTF.

This clone was detected only a few times. This chain joins TRBV27 and TRBJ2-1; TRBD2 aligns across 16 bases. V shed 3 bases and J 7 bases; nucleotides not matched to a gene: 12. The CDR3 runs to 19 residues. Germline V gene data show CDR1 as MNHEY and CDR2 as SMNVEV (reference sequence). The CDR3 loop is CASSLRGLAGGQEWNEQFF. In DNA, the CDR3 is TGTGCCAGCAGTTTGAGGGGACTAGCGGGAGGGCAGGAGTGGAATGAGCAGTTCTTC.

This clone was detected only a few times. The V call is TRBV11-2, the J call TRBJ2-7; D is ambiguous. CDR1 is SGHAT and CDR2 is FQNNGV in the germline V gene. CDR3 size: 14 residues. The V and J ends lost 1 base and 3 bases respectively, with 10 bases between them. Here the CDR3 reads CASSLARSHYEQYF. CDR3 coding DNA: TGTGCCAGCAGCTTAGCTCGCAGCCACTACGAGCAGTACTTC.

This clone is categorized as medium-sized (0.01 to 0.1%). This chain joins TRBV28 and TRBJ2-1; 8 bases fit TRBD1. Losses at the gene ends were 5 bases for V and 6 bases for J; bases not matched to a gene: 9. This CDR3 is built from 15 residues. The germline CDR1 and CDR2 sequences are MDHEN and SYDVKM. The CDR3 bases are TGTGCCAGCAGTCTCGGACAGGGTACCCGCAATGAGCAGTTCTTC. Its translation is CASSLGQGTRNEQFF.

The chain joins TRBV6-5 to TRBJ1-4; D remains unclear. From germline, CDR1 is MNHEY and CDR2 SVGAGI. The CDR3 loop spans 14 amino acids. V lost 5 bases to trimming and J lost 0 bases, with 7 bases between them. This CDR3 is CASSPTATNEKLFF. The CDR3 DNA follows: TGTGCCAGCAGTCCGACGGCAACTAATGAAAAACTGTTTTTT.

The rearrangement uses TRBV5-1 and TRBJ2-7, with TRBD1 identical over 8 bases. This CDR3 is built from 14 residues. CDR1 is SGHRS, CDR2 YFSETQ, per germline. J was trimmed by 5 bases and V by 2 bases; bases with no gene match: 6. The CDR3 protein is CASSFSTGDDEQYF. The CDR3 bases are TGCGCCAGCAGCTTTTCGACAGGGGATGACGAGCAGTACTTC.

This clone has only a few counts. The chain links TRBV28 to TRBJ1-1; TRBD1 aligns across 7 bases. Germline CDR1 MDHEN, CDR2 SYDVKM. With 5 bases clipped from V and 6 bases from J, the junction kept 9 bases outside the gene matches. The CDR3 totals 14 residues. CDR3 DNA sequence: TGTGCCAGCAGTCTTACGACAGGGCGGGCTGAAGCTTTCTTT. Its protein is CASSLTTGRAEAFF. Drawing the rest from reference TRBV28 and TRBJ1-1, the complete variable domain is DVKVTQSSRYLVKRTGEKVFLECVQDMDHENMFWYRQDPGLGLRLIYFSYDVKMKEKGDIPEGYSVSREKKERFSLILESASTNQTSMYLCASSLTTGRAEAFFGQGTRLTVV.

This clone occurred a few times. V usage is TRBV5-1 and J usage is TRBJ1-1, with no clear D. The CDR3 sequence is 13 residues long. V lost 2 bases and J lost 1, with 6 bases in between. Germline assignment: CDR1 SGHRS and CDR2 YFSETQ. Here the CDR3 reads CASSFGQNTEAFF. The CDR3 region has the DNA TGCGCCAGCAGCTTCGGGCAGAACACTGAAGCTTTCTTT.

This clone turned up a few times. V gene TRBV4-3 combines with J gene TRBJ1-2; 9 bases match TRBD1. CDR1 and CDR2 (germline): LGHNA, YSLEER. The CDR3 has 15 residues. The trim removed 0 bases at V and 8 bases at J, leaving 7 bases unmatched. CDR3 region: CASSQDLGQGRGYTF. CDR3 nucleotide sequence: TGCGCCAGCAGCCAAGATTTGGGACAGGGTCGAGGCTACACCTTC.

This clone was observed a handful of times. V gene TRBV5-6 combines with J gene TRBJ1-1, with TRBD1 matching 7 bases. Germline V gives CDR1 SGHDT, CDR2 YYEEEE. The CDR3 has 14 residues. Germline trimming cut 4 bases from V and 4 bases from J; bases unmatched to any gene: 7. The CDR3 loop is CASSSQTGPTEAFF. DNA for the CDR3: TGTGCCAGCAGCAGTCAGACAGGGCCCACTGAAGCTTTCTTT.

V is TRBV6-5 and J is TRBJ2-2; 9 nucleotides align to TRBD2. The CDR3 length is 16 residues. V was pared by 3 bases and J by 5 bases, with 7 bases of the junction left unmatched. Germline V CDR1 and CDR2: MNHEY, SVGAGI. The CDR3: CASSYSGGRWTGELFF. The CDR3 nucleotides are TGTGCCAGCAGTTATAGCGGGGGCCGTTGGACCGGGGAGCTGTTTTTT.

This clone occurred a few times. The rearrangement links TRBV27 to TRBJ2-3, with D perhaps matching TRBD1 (7 bases). This CDR3 has 16 amino acids. V was cut by 8 bases and J by 3 bases, with 21 bases left in between. Germline CDR1 reads MNHEY; CDR2 reads SMNVEV (reference sequence). The CDR3 DNA reads as TGTGCCAGCTCGAGGGGGCGCGGGATTTATACAGATACGCAGTATTTT. It specifies CASSRGRGIYTDTQYF.

This clone was counted only a few times. The chain recombines TRBV4-1 with TRBJ2-5; D may correspond to TRBD1 or TRBD2 (5 bases each). The germline V gene encodes CDR1 MGHRA and CDR2 YSYEKL. This CDR3 is built from 15 residues. V lost 4 bases and J 3 bases, leaving 15 bases between the germline ends. The CDR3 nucleotides are TGCGCCAGCAGCCCGGGACCGCTCAGAGAAGAGACCCAGTACTTC. This gives the protein CASSPGPLREETQYF.

This clone was counted only a few times. The rearrangement joins TRBV29-1 to TRBJ2-1, with no clear D. The CDR3 is made up of 13 amino acids. The V gene lost 3 bases and the J gene lost 5 bases, with 11 bases spanning the gap. Germline V CDR1 and CDR2: SQVTM, ANQGSEA. CDR3 region: CSVDDHSDNEQFF. Written as DNA, the CDR3 is TGCAGCGTTGATGACCACTCAGACAATGAGCAGTTCTTC.

J is TRBJ1-4 and V is TRBV5-1; no clear D gene. The germline V gene has CDR1 SGHRS and CDR2 YFSETQ. This CDR3 has 16 amino acids. Trimming removed 4 bases at V and 0 bases at J, with 13 bases between. CDR3 region: CASSLWDLATNEKLFF. CDR3 coding DNA: TGCGCCAGCAGCCTTTGGGATCTTGCAACTAATGAAAAACTGTTTTTT. Supplemented by reference TRBV5-1 and TRBJ1-4, the full variable domain reads KAGVTQTPRYLIKTRGQQVTLSCSPISGHRSVSWYQQTPGQGLQFLFEYFSETQRNKGNFPGRFSGRQFSNSRSEMNVSTLELGDSALYLCASSLWDLATNEKLFFGSGTQLSVL.